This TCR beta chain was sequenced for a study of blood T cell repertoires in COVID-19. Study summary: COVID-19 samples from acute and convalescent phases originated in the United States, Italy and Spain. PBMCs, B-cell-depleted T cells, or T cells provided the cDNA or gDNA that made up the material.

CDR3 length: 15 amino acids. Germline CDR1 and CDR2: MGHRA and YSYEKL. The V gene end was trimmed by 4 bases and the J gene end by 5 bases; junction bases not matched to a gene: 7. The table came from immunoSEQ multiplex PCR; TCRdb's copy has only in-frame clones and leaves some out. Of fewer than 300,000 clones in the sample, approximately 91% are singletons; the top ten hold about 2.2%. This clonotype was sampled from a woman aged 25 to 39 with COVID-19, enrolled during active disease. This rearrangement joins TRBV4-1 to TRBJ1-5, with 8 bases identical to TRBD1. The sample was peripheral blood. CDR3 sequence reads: CASSPDRGLDQPQHF. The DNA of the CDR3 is TGCGCCAGCAGCCCCGACAGGGGTCTGGATCAGCCCCAGCATTTT.